Detailed here is one T cell receptor beta chain. Assay: immunoSEQ multiplex PCR; the TCRdb copy retains only in-frame clones and omits some. The repertoire holds about 170,000 clones, with about 80% as singletons. Germline lookup yields CDR1 SGHVS and CDR2 FQNEAQ. Trimming cost V 5 bases and J 6 bases; bases outside gene matches: 9. This CDR3 contains 14 residues. The data stem from a study of blood T cell repertoires in COVID-19. Study overall: COVID-19 samples collected from the United States, Italy and Spain covered acute and convalescent phases. Sources were T cells, B-cell-depleted T cells, or PBMCs; the material itself was cDNA or gDNA.

The V call is TRBV7-8, the J call TRBJ2-7, with 8 positions matching TRBD2. This clonotype was obtained from a woman at least 80 years old with acute or convalescent COVID-19. Material: peripheral blood. Here the CDR3 DNA reads TGTGCCAGCAGCCGGGGGGGGGCGCCCAGCGAGCAGTACTTC. Translated, it gives CASSRGGAPSEQYF.